The source of this T cell receptor (beta chain) is a study of early T cells in non-severe SARS-CoV-2 infection. Study information: Sequencing of unsorted whole blood was done on bulk RNA, leaving chains unpaired. Study outcomes and limitations: Anti-spike CD8 specificities were favored by VDJdb matching, whose results missed private and CD4 specificities.

Remarks on this clonotype: Its antigen is currently unknown.

Germline lookup yields CDR1 LNHNV and CDR2 YYDKDF (reference sequence). The V gene end was trimmed by 11 bases and the J gene end by 6 bases; junction bases not matched to a gene: 12. This CDR3 has 14 residues. Separate cDNA molecules each had unique molecular identifiers attached to them. TCRdb reprocessed the 5' RACE reads with MiXCR, giving one entry per CDR3 protein. The table shows some 40,000 distinct CDR3 sequences, with 4.7% occurring only once. The rearrangement joins TRBV15 to TRBJ2-3; TRBD2 matches 9 bases. Sequenced sample: whole blood. The receptor comes from an adult who was a healthcare worker with PCR-confirmed SARS-CoV-2 infection or an uninfected control (not recorded which). This CDR3 is CASKASGRSDTQYF. The CDR3 nucleotides read TGTGCCTCTAAGGCGAGCGGGAGGAGTGATACGCAGTATTTT.